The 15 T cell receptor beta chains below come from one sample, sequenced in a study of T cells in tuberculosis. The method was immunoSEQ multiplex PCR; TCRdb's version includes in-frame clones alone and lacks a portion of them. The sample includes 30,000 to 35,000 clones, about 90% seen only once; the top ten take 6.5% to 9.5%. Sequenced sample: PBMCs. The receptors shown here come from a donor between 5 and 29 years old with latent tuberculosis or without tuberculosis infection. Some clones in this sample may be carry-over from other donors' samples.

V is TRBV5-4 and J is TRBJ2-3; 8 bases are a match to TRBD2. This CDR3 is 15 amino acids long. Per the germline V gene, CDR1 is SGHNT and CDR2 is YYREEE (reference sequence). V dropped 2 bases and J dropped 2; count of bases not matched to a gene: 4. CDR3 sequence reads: CASSFGRGVTDTQYF. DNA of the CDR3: TGTGCCAGCAGCTTTGGGCGGGGGGTCACAGATACGCAGTATTTT. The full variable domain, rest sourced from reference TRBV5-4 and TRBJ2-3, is ETGVTQSPTHLIKTRGQQVTLRCSSQSGHNTVSWYQQALGQGPQFIFQYYREEENGRGNFPPRFSGLQFPNYSSELNVNALELDDSALYLCASSFGRGVTDTQYFGPGTRLTVL.

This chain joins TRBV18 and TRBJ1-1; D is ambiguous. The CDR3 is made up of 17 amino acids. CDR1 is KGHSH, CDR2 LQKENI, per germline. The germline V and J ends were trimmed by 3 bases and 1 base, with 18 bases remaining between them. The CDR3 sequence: CASSPLPLDGSNTEAFF. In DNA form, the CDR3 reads TGTGCCAGCTCACCCCTTCCCCTTGACGGGTCGAACACTGAAGCTTTCTTT. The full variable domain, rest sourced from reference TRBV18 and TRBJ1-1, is NAGVMQNPRHLVRRRGQEARLRCSPMKGHSHVYWYRQLPEEGLKFMVYLQKENIIDESGMPKERFSAEFPKEGPSILRIQQVVRGDSAAYFCASSPLPLDGSNTEAFFGQGTRLTVV.

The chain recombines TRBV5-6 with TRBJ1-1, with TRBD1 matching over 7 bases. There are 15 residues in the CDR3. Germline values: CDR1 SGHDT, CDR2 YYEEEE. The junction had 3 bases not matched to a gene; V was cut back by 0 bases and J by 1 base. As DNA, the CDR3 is TGTGCCAGCAGCTTGGCCCGGACAGGGAACACTGAAGCTTTCTTT. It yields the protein CASSLARTGNTEAFF.

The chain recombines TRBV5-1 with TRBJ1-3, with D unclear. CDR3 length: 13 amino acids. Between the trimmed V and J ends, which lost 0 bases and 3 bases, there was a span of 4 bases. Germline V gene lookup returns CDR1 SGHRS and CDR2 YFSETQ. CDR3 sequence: CASSLDNGNTIYF. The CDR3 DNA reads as TGCGCCAGCAGCTTGGACAATGGAAACACCATATATTTT.

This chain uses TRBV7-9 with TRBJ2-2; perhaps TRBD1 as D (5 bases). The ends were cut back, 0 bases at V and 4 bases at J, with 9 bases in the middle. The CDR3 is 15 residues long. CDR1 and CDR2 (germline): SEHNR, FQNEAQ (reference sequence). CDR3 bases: TGTGCCAGCAGCTTAGCCAGGGCTGGCACCGGGGAGCTGTTTTTT. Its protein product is CASSLARAGTGELFF. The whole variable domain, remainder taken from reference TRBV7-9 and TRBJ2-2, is DTGVSQNPRHKITKRGQNVTFRCDPISEHNRLYWYRQTLGQGPEFLTYFQNEAQLEKSRLLSDRFSAERPKGSFSTLEIQRTEQGDSAMYLCASSLARAGTGELFFGEGSRLTVL.

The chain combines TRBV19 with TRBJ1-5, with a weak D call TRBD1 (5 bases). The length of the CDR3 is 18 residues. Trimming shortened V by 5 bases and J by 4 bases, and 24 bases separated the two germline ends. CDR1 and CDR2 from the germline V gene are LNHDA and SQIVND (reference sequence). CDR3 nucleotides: TGTGCCAGTAGTTTATCCCCCGGGACCCTTGGAGGGAATCAGCCCCAGCATTTT. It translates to CASSLSPGTLGGNQPQHF. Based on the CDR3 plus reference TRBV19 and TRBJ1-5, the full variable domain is DGGITQSPKYLFRKEGQNVTLSCEQNLNHDAMYWYRQDPGQGLRLIYYSQIVNDFQKGDIAEGYSVSREKKESFPLTVTSAQKNPTAFYLCASSLSPGTLGGNQPQHFGDGTRLSIL.

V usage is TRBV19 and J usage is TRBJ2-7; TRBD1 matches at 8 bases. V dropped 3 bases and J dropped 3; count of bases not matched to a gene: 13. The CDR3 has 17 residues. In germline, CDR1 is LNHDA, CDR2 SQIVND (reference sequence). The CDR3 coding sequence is TGTGCCAGTAGTATCCGCCTACAGGGGGATTTTTTCTACGAGCAGTACTTC. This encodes CASSIRLQGDFFYEQYF.

The CDR3 DNA follows: TGTGCCAGCATCGGGACAGGGCGGTACAATGAGCAGTTCTTC. Amino acid sequence: CASIGTGRYNEQFF. The chain employs TRBV6-1 and TRBJ2-1, with 9 bases aligning to TRBD1. J was trimmed by 4 bases and V by 7 bases; bases with no gene match: 5. In germline, CDR1 is MNHNS, CDR2 SASEGT. CDR3 length: 14 amino acids.

The CDR3 DNA reads TGTGCCTCTACCGACAGGGGGCGATACGAGCAGTTCTTC. Protein product: CASTDRGRYEQFF. J is TRBJ2-1 and V is TRBV25-1, with 10 bases aligning to TRBD1. The CDR3 runs to 13 residues. Losses at the gene ends were 11 bases for V and 10 bases for J; bases not matched to a gene: 11. The germline gives CDR1 MGHDK, CDR2 SYGVNS.

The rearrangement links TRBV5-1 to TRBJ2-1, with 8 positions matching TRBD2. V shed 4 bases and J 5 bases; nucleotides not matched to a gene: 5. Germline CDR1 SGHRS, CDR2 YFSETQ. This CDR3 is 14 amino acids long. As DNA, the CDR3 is TGCGCCAGCAGCCTGAGCGGGAGCGACAATGAGCAGTTCTTC. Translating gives CASSLSGSDNEQFF.

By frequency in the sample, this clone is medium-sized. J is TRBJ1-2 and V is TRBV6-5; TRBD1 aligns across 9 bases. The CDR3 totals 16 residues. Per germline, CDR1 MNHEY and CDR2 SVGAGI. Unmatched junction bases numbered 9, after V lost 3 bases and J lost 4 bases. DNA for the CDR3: TGTGCCAGCAGTTATCTCCGAACAGGGGGCAGCTATGGCTACACCTTC. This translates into CASSYLRTGGSYGYTF.

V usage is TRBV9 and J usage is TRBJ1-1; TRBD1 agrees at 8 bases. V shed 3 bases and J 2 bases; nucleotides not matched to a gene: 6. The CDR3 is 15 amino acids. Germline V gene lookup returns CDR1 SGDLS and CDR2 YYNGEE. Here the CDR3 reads CASSADRGGNTEAFF. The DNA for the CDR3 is TGTGCCAGCAGCGCAGACAGGGGTGGTAACACTGAAGCTTTCTTT.

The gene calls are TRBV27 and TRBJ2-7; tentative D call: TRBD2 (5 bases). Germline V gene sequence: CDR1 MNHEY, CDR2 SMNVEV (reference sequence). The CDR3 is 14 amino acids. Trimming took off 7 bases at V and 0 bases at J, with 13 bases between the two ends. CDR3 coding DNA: TGTGCCAGCAAATCAGGAGGTAGCTCCTACGAGCAGTACTTC. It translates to CASKSGGSSYEQYF.

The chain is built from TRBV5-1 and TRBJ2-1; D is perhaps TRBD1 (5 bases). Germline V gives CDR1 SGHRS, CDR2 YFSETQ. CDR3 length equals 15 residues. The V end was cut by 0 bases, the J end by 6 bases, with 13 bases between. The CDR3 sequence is CASSLDPRQSNEQFF. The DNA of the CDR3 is TGCGCCAGCAGCTTGGACCCTAGACAGAGCAATGAGCAGTTCTTC. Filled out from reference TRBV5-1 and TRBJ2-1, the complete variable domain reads KAGVTQTPRYLIKTRGQQVTLSCSPISGHRSVSWYQQTPGQGLQFLFEYFSETQRNKGNFPGRFSGRQFSNSRSEMNVSTLELGDSALYLCASSLDPRQSNEQFFGPGTRLTVL.

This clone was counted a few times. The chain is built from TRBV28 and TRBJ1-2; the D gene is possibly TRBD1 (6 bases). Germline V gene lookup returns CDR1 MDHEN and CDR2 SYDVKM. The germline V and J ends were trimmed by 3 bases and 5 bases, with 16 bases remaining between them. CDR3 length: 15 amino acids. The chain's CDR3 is CASSFSGGAGYGYTF. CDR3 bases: TGTGCCAGCAGTTTCTCGGGGGGCGCTGGGTATGGCTACACCTTC.